This T cell receptor (beta chain) was captured by sequencing in a study of OX40 agonist ivuxolimab in advanced cancers. Describing the broader study: Ivuxolimab was a fully human IgG2 agonistic monoclonal antibody targeting the costimulatory receptor OX40 (CD134). Intravenous ivuxolimab was administered to patients every 2 weeks at six dose levels: 0.01, 0.1, 0.3, 1.5, 3 and 10 mg/kg. Of the roughly 52 patients in dose escalation, 19 had hepatocellular carcinoma, some 15 had melanoma, 9 had renal cell carcinoma and 9 had head and neck cancer. In the dose-escalation cohort, approximately 82% of patients were male, and the mean age was roughly 60 years, with a range of 23 to 79. Patients were allowed to have had prior anti-PD-1, anti-PD-L1 or anti-CTLA-4 therapy, and more than 35% of the dose-escalation patients had been treated with checkpoint inhibitors. Partial responses occurred in three dose-escalation patients, of whom one had hepatocellular carcinoma and two had cutaneous melanoma. The purpose of peripheral TCRbeta sequencing was to test whether ivuxolimab changed TCR sequence diversity and led to clonal T-cell expansion. The monotherapy dose-escalation portion (N ≈ 56 patients) of the phase I ivuxolimab trial is reported in the paper. Points the paper makes about the study in general: After ivuxolimab, expanded clones were on average more numerous among CD8+ T cells than among CD4+ T cells. In partial responders in the 0.1-3.0 mg/kg groups, normalized peripheral clonal expansion was found to be among the lowest, especially among CD8+ T cells. At doses of 0.1 to 3.0 mg/kg, clonal expansion of both CD4+ and CD8+ blood T cells was observed from baseline to week 6. The antigen specificity of the peripheral T cells that underwent clonal expansion was not determined. Low levels of normalized T-cell clonal expansion were also shown by some nonresponding patients.

The CDR3 runs 13 residues from the cysteine to the phenylalanine. Only the CDR3 part of the read is kept: 39 bases, read in frame from the first base. The germline V gene sets CDR1 to SQVTM and CDR2 to ANQGSEA. The junction shows trimming of 1 base on V and 1 base on J, plus 7 bases between the germline ends. Genomic DNA was extracted from sorted cells for sequencing of the TCRbeta CDR3 region. The immunoSEQ Assay was used to sequence the TCRbeta CDR3 regions. Entries here come from immuneACCESS through TCRdb and include only in-frame sequences with V and J called. Some clones fail to appear in such tables; in the studies checked, an unresolved V gene covers under half of the shortfall, and the cause of the remainder is unknown. Within this sample are over 14,000 clones, with more than 80% of them counted one time only. The top ten hold about 23% of the sample. As concerns this clone: The target of this receptor is not known. No much larger clonotype is one base removed from it; base qualities were not supplied.

The trial excluded patients who had a history of autoimmune disease or were on systemic immunosuppression. Peripheral blood for TCR sequencing was collected from all dose cohorts at baseline, on cycle 4 day 1, and on cycle 7 day 1. The samples were taken from a phase I, first-in-human, multicenter, open-label dose-escalation trial of ivuxolimab. Adults with locally advanced or metastatic head and neck squamous cell, hepatocellular, melanoma or renal cell carcinoma were enrolled in the trial. Before TCR sequencing, CD4+ T cells and CD8+ T cells were sorted from peripheral blood as separate populations.

Sequenced material: CD4+ or CD8+ T cells sorted from blood, taken in a trial of the OX40 agonist ivuxolimab. This TCR derives from an adult with an advanced solid tumor such as melanoma, head and neck, liver or kidney cancer. The chain links TRBV29-1 with TRBJ1-1; the D gene is unclear. The CDR3 protein sequence reads: CSVEGGANTEAFF. In nucleotides, the sequence is TGCAGCGTTGAAGGCGGAGCGAACACTGAAGCTTTCTTT.